These 15 T cell receptor beta chains were sequenced from one sample in a study of T-cell reconstitution after alpha-beta-depleted transplantation in children. TCRbeta library preparation incorporated unique molecular identifiers. TCRdb called the PCR reads again in MiXCR, with one record for every CDR3 protein. This table holds about 580,000 distinct CDR3 sequences, approximately 22% found once. Sample: PBMCs, mostly from graft donor cells, taken 360 days after TCRalphabeta/CD19-depleted stem cell transplant. The receptor source for this set is a boy younger than two who had a stem cell transplant for acute myeloid leukemia, so the T cells may come from the graft donor.

There are many counts of this clonotype. J is TRBJ1-6 and V is TRBV7-2, with 7 bases lining up with TRBD1. CDR3 length: 15 amino acids. V lost 5 bases to trimming and J lost 3 bases; unmatched junction nucleotides: 4. From germline, CDR1 is SGHTA and CDR2 FQGNSA. CDR3 nucleotide sequence: TGTGCCAGCAGCGCCCGGGACAGCTATAATTCACCCCTCCACTTT. Encoded protein: CASSARDSYNSPLHF.

The rearrangement joins TRBV20-1 to TRBJ2-7; TRBD2 matches at 8 bases. CDR3 length: 13 amino acids. The germline V gene encodes CDR1 DFQATT and CDR2 SNEGSKA (reference sequence). With V trimmed by 3 bases and J by 6 bases, 7 bases remained unmatched. The CDR3 DNA is TGCAGTGCTAGTGGGCGGGGGGTTATCGAGCAGTACTTC. This encodes CSASGRGVIEQYF.

In its sample, this clonotype was seen many times. The chain uses TRBV7-3 and TRBJ2-3; D is uncertain. The CDR3 contains 12 residues. Between the trimmed V and J ends, which lost 5 bases and 4 bases, there was a span of 7 bases. CDR1 SGHTA and CDR2 FQGTGA come from the germline V gene. This CDR3 is CASSTGADTQYF. The CDR3 nucleotides read TGTGCCAGCAGCACGGGTGCAGATACGCAGTATTTT.

The chain recombines TRBV6-2 or TRBV6-3 with TRBJ2-7, with TRBD2 matching 7 bases. V trimming: 6 bases; J trimming: 2 bases; junction bases outside the gene matches: 4. The germline V gene encodes CDR1 MNHEY and CDR2 SVGEGT. The CDR3 is 13 residues long. The CDR3 spells CASRSGVPYEQYV. CDR3 coding DNA: TGTGCCAGCAGAAGCGGGGTCCCCTACGAGCAGTACGTC.

The V and J genes are TRBV5-1 and TRBJ2-2, with 7 bases matching TRBD1. The CDR3 length is 17 residues. Germline-derived CDR1 and CDR2 are SGHRS and YFSETQ. With V trimmed by 4 bases and J by 1 base, 10 bases remained unmatched. The DNA for the CDR3 is TGCGCCAGCAGCCACGCTTGGACAGGCATGAACACCGGGGAGCTGTTTTTT. Translating it yields CASSHAWTGMNTGELFF.

The rearrangement joins TRBV30 to TRBJ2-3; D is uncertain. Germline V CDR1 and CDR2: GTSNPN, SVGIG (reference sequence). The CDR3 runs to 13 residues. Trimming pared 0 bases from V and 6 bases from J, leaving 10 bases between. The CDR3 DNA sequence: TGTGCCTGGAGTGTGAGGAATCGGGATACGCAGTATTTT. This codes for CAWSVRNRDTQYF.

This clonotype came up a few times. V is TRBV20-1 and J is TRBJ2-1; TRBD1 aligns across 7 bases. This CDR3 comprises 13 residues. Trimming took 5 bases from V and 9 from J; bases not matched to a gene: 10. Germline loops: CDR1 DFQATT, CDR2 SNEGSKA (reference sequence). The CDR3 here is CSAAWDREGEQFF. The CDR3 DNA is TGCAGTGCTGCCTGGGACAGAGAGGGTGAGCAGTTCTTC.

The chain combines TRBV20-1 with TRBJ2-3; D possibly matches TRBD1 or TRBD2 (7 bases each). The V and J ends lost 1 base and 5 bases respectively, with 13 bases between them. Germline values: CDR1 DFQATT, CDR2 SNEGSKA (reference sequence). This CDR3 contains 14 residues. The CDR3 nucleotides are TGCAGTGCTAGAGCAGGGGGGGCCCAAGATACGCAGTATTTT. Its protein product is CSARAGGAQDTQYF.

Many counts were recorded for this clonotype. The chain is built from TRBV2 and TRBJ2-1, with TRBD2 matching over 8 bases. The CDR3 covers 13 residues. Germline loops: CDR1 SNHLY, CDR2 FYNNEI. Losses at the gene ends were 6 bases for V and 3 bases for J; bases not matched to a gene: 1. The CDR3 loop reads CASRGTSYNEQFF. The CDR3, as DNA: TGTGCCAGCAGGGGGACTAGCTACAATGAGCAGTTCTTC.

This clonotype was seen only a few times. The chain combines TRBV6-4 with TRBJ2-6; 8 positions agree with TRBD1. The length of the CDR3 is 22 residues. From germline, CDR1 is MRHNA and CDR2 SNTAGT. V gave up 5 bases and J gave up 1 base; unmatched junction bases: 22. CDR3 protein: CASSPFILGWDRYSSGANVLTF. CDR3 in DNA: TGTGCCAGCAGTCCCTTCATACTCGGGTGGGACAGGTACTCGTCTGGGGCCAACGTCCTGACTTTC.

At least ten counts were recorded for this clonotype. The gene calls are TRBV20-1 and TRBJ2-2, with D maybe TRBD1 (5 bases). Trimming took off 1 base at V and 6 bases at J, with 9 bases between the two ends. Germline CDR1 reads DFQATT; CDR2 reads SNEGSKA (reference sequence). This CDR3 spans 13 amino acids. The CDR3 loop reads CSARVEGAGELFF. The CDR3 DNA reads as TGCAGTGCTAGAGTTGAAGGGGCCGGGGAGCTGTTTTTT.

This clonotype was recorded at least ten times. The genes are TRBV12-3 or TRBV12-4 and TRBJ2-2; the D gene is possibly TRBD1 (6 bases). V lost 6 bases and J lost 0, with 14 bases in between. The CDR3 has 16 amino acids. The CDR3 loop reads CASRDSLQPNTGELFF. The CDR3 bases are TGTGCCAGCAGGGACAGTCTCCAACCGAACACCGGGGAGCTGTTTTTT.

This clonotype was observed many times. An end of the junction does not agree with germline; a read error may underlie this. The chain employs TRBV5-1 and TRBJ1-2; D remains ambiguous. Per the germline V gene, CDR1 is SGHRS and CDR2 is YFSETQ. The CDR3 covers 12 residues. The CDR3 DNA is TGTGCCAGCAGTTTAGTCGGCTATGGCTACACCTTC. Protein product: CASSLVGYGYTF.

CDR3 residues: CASSLTVDRNTEAFF. DNA of the CDR3: TGTGCCAGCAGCTTAACCGTCGACAGAAACACTGAAGCTTTCTTT. The chain employs TRBV7-3 and TRBJ1-1; possibly TRBD1 for D (5 bases). Trimming took off 0 bases at V and 2 bases at J, with 10 bases between the two ends. The CDR3 has 15 residues. Germline V CDR1 and CDR2: SGHTA, FQGTGA.

This clonotype was found a few times. V usage is TRBV28 and J usage is TRBJ2-7; 10 positions agree with TRBD1. Germline V CDR1 and CDR2: MDHEN, SYDVKM. Germline trimming cut 5 bases from V and 5 bases from J; bases unmatched to any gene: 9. CDR3 length: 15 amino acids. The CDR3 is CASSLAGTGENEQYV. DNA for the CDR3: TGTGCCAGCAGTCTCGCCGGGACAGGGGAGAACGAGCAGTACGTC.